This is a list of T cell receptor beta chains from one sample in a study of T cells in Graves' hyperthyroidism and ophthalmopathy. TCRdb reprocessed the multiplex PCR reads via MiXCR and lists one record per CDR3 protein. The table includes around 720,000 distinct CDR3 sequences, 35% detected once. Sequenced: blood. These receptor sequences come from a woman aged 40-49 years with Graves' hyperthyroidism. Each CDR3 is given with its conserved first and last residue. Fields, in order: clone size, V gene, D gene, J gene, CDR3 DNA, CDR3 protein. The D gene is left open where the match is weak. Rows may omit the clone size; those that give it use once, few, many or a size class.

-,TRBV10-3,-,TRBJ1-1,TGTGAGGGTTCACAGTGGACTTCGCTAATGAACACTGAAGCTTTCTTT,CEGSQWTSLMNTEAFF
-,TRBV18,-,TRBJ1-2,TGTGCCAGCTCACGGGGCGGACAGAGAGGATATGGCTACACCTTC,CASSRGGQRGYGYTF
few,TRBV7-2,-,TRBJ1-1,TGTGCCAGCAGTTACCCACCCCGGGGGGGGCGGAACACTGAAGCTTTCTTT,CASSYPPRGGRNTEAFF
many,TRBV20-1,-,TRBJ1-4,TGCAGTGCTAGAGCCTACCCCCGAACCTCTAATGAAAAACTGTTTTTT,CSARAYPRTSNEKLFF
many,TRBV25-1,-,TRBJ1-4,TGTGCCAGCAGTGACTCGCCCCGGGGGGAAAAACTGTTTTTT,CASSDSPRGEKLFF
-,TRBV5-5,-,TRBJ1-2,TGTGCCAGCAGCGTGGCCCCGGGGGATGGCTACACCTTC,CASSVAPGDGYTF
many,TRBV12-3/TRBV12-4,-,TRBJ1-5,TGTGCCAGCTTACAGGGTGGTGGTTGGCAGCCCCAGCATTTT,CASLQGGGWQPQHF
once,TRBV7-6,TRBD1,TRBJ2-7,TGTGCCAGCACCCGAATCACCGGGACAGGGACTTACGAGCAGTACTTC,CASTRITGTGTYEQYF
-,TRBV4-3,-,TRBJ2-7,TGCGCCAGCAGCCAAGATCGGAACAGCGGTACCTACGAGCAGTACTTC,CASSQDRNSGTYEQYF
many,TRBV12-3/TRBV12-4,-,TRBJ2-2,TGTGCCAGCAGTCGGGCGGTCCTGGAGCTGTTTTTT,CASSRAVLELFF
-,TRBV3-2,-,TRBJ2-5,TGTGCCAGCAGCCAAGGAGTGGAGACCCAGTACTTC,CASSQGVETQYF
few,TRBV6-5,-,TRBJ2-5,TGTGCCAGCATCCCACTAAGGTTTGCGGGAACACAAGAGACCCAGTACTTC,CASIPLRFAGTQETQYF
-,TRBV5-8,TRBD2,TRBJ2-5,TGTGCCAGCAGCCCCTCCGGGACTAGCGGGACGGGGACCCAGTACTTC,CASSPSGTSGTGTQYF
-,TRBV10-2,TRBD1,TRBJ1-2,TGCGCCAGCAGCCAAGCCGACAGGGGTATGATCGGGATGGGCGGCTACACCTTC,CASSQADRGMIGMGGYTF
few,TRBV12-3/TRBV12-4,TRBD2,TRBJ2-7,TGTGCCAGCAGTTTATACCCGCTCGGGGGGTACGAGCAGTACTTC,CASSLYPLGGYEQYF
many,TRBV7-2,-,TRBJ2-2,TGTGCCAGCAGCTTAGTATGGGGCACCGGGGAGCTGTTTTTT,CASSLVWGTGELFF
-,TRBV7-9,-,TRBJ2-3,TGTGCCAGCAGCTTACTGCATACCGGGACTGAGGACACAGATACGCAGTATTTT,CASSLLHTGTEDTDTQYF
-,TRBV6-5,-,TRBJ2-5,TGTGCCAGCAGTTTCCCCGGGGACGGGGAGACCCAGTACTTC,CASSFPGDGETQYF
many,TRBV7-8,TRBD1,TRBJ1-3,TGTGCCAGCAGCCCGAGGGACAGGGCACACTCTGGAAACACCATATATTTT,CASSPRDRAHSGNTIYF
few,TRBV5-1,TRBD2,TRBJ2-7,TGTGCCAGCAGGAGACCCGGGACTAGCGGGTACGAGCAGTACTTC,CASRRPGTSGYEQYF
-,TRBV5-1,-,TRBJ1-1,TGTGCCAGCAGCTTGGAGACAGGTCAGATCACTGAAGCTTTCTTT,CASSLETGQITEAFF
many,TRBV7-9,TRBD1,TRBJ2-2,TGTGCCAGCAGCTTTGGGACAGGGAGAACCGGGGAGCTGTTTTTT,CASSFGTGRTGELFF
-,TRBV7-2,-,TRBJ1-1,TGTGCCAGCAGCTTAACAGTAATTTATTCTGAAGCTTTCTTT,CASSLTVIYSEAFF
-,TRBV9,TRBD1,TRBJ1-2,TGTGCCAGCAGCCCAGCCTCGGGACAGATCTATGGCTACACCTTC,CASSPASGQIYGYTF
many,TRBV24-1,-,TRBJ1-2,TGTGCCACCAGTGATGTCGGGACACCGGGAAGCAGTGGCTACACCTTC,CATSDVGTPGSSGYTF
-,TRBV7-2,TRBD1,TRBJ2-2,TGTGCCAGCAGCTACCGGGGACAGGGGGACGGGGAGCTGTTTTTT,CASSYRGQGDGELFF
many,TRBV6-5,-,TRBJ1-1,TGTGCCAGCATTGACCGCACCACTGAAGCTTTCTTT,CASIDRTTEAFF
-,TRBV20-1,-,TRBJ2-7,TGCAGTGCTAGAAACGTCTCCTACGAGCAGTACTTC,CSARNVSYEQYF
-,TRBV10-3,-,TRBJ1-1,TGTGCCATCAGTGAGTCGAGTCGAGTGATGGTGGCCTTCTTT,CAISESSRVMVAFF
many,TRBV7-2,-,TRBJ2-7,TGTGCCAGCAGCTGGCTAGGGCGGGCAGGCTACGAGCAGTACTTC,CASSWLGRAGYEQYF
-,TRBV7-9,TRBD1,TRBJ1-4,TGTGCCAGCAGCTCAAGACAGGGGAAGGATGAAAAACTGTTTTTT,CASSSRQGKDEKLFF
many,TRBV29-1,-,TRBJ1-3,TGCAGCGTTGACTACGGGGGATCGGTTGGAAACACCATATATTTT,CSVDYGGSVGNTIYF
-,TRBV7-9,-,TRBJ1-3,TGTGCCAGCAGCATAGGAGAGACAGGACCTGGAAACACCATATATTTT,CASSIGETGPGNTIYF
many,TRBV4-3,-,TRBJ1-5,TGCGCCAGCAGCCAGACGGACAGTCTGGATCAGCCCCAGCATTTT,CASSQTDSLDQPQHF
-,TRBV7-9,-,TRBJ1-5,TGTGCCAGCAGCTTAGATCGGCGAGAAGAGCCCCAGCATTTT,CASSLDRREEPQHF
few,TRBV6-5,-,TRBJ1-3,TGTGCCAGCAGTTACGACCGCTCGATCTCTGGAAACACCATATATTTT,CASSYDRSISGNTIYF
-,TRBV20-1,TRBD1,TRBJ1-3,TGCAGTGCTAGAGCCGGGACAGGGGGCTCTGGAAACACCATATATTTT,CSARAGTGGSGNTIYF
many,TRBV9,-,TRBJ2-7,TGTGCCAGCAGCGTAGCGGACAACTACGAGCAGTACTTC,CASSVADNYEQYF
once,TRBV5-1,TRBD1,TRBJ2-5,TGCGCCAGCAGCTTTGGGACAGGGGCAGAGGAGACCCAGTACTTC,CASSFGTGAEETQYF
-,TRBV7-2,-,TRBJ1-6,TGTGCCAGCAGCTTAGCATTGGCGGTCTTTAATTCACCCCTCCACTTT,CASSLALAVFNSPLHF